Sequencing of this TCR beta chain was carried out in a study of cytomegalovirus exposure and HLA in healthy donors. 60 Vbeta and 13 Jbeta primers were used in PCR. Generated by immunoSEQ multiplex PCR, the TCRdb table keeps only in-frame clones and is missing some. The sample has about 140,000 clones, almost 80% seen once. Sequencing used PBMCs. The TCR was taken from a man aged 18 to 30 in good health and CMV-seronegative.

The CDR3, as DNA: TGTGCCAGTAGAAGGGGGCCCACTGAAGCTTTCTTT. As protein: CASRRGPTEAFF. The chain is built from TRBV19 and TRBJ1-1, with 7 bases lining up with TRBD1. V shed 6 bases, J shed 4 bases, and the junction held 2 bases outside the gene matches. Per germline, CDR1 LNHDA and CDR2 SQIVND (reference sequence). The CDR3 sequence is 12 residues long.